This T cell receptor (beta chain) originates from a study of PD-1 blockade in classical Hodgkin lymphoma. Overall study: A 3 mg/kg intravenous dose of nivolumab was received by patients every 2 weeks.

Method: immunoSEQ multiplex PCR; TCRdb's copy keeps in-frame clones and lacks some. The sample holds some 43,000 clones, 70% to 90% seen once. Germline lookup yields CDR1 ENHRY and CDR2 SYGVKD. Trimming removed 2 bases from V and 8 bases from J, with 12 bases in between. The CDR3 is made up of 13 amino acids. Every patient was affected by relapse after autologous stem cell transplantation, while exposure to brentuximab vedotin was not uniform. Regarding this clone: Its cognate antigen is unknown.

Study-level points and caveats: Repertoire differences have undefined causes, possibly disease activity or prior therapy. CD8+ TCR diversity did not rise significantly by C4D1, unlike CD4+. The baseline diversity of complete responders showed similarity to that of newly diagnosed patients.

The clonotype originates from a human donor with classical Hodgkin lymphoma. The material was peripheral blood mononuclear cells (PBMCs), obtained before the second cycle of nivolumab. The V gene is TRBV10-3, the J gene TRBJ1-2; a weak D match, TRBD1 (5 bases). CDR3 residues: CAISEREDRGYTF. Written as DNA, the CDR3 is TGTGCCATCAGTGAGAGGGAAGACAGAGGCTACACCTTC.